This is a list of T cell receptor beta chains from one sample in a study of identifying expanded T cells in peripheral blood. Data came from immunoSEQ multiplex PCR; TCRdb stores just in-frame clones and leaves some out. The sample holds about 50,000 clones; about 83% are singletons and the top ten take approximately 15%. Sequencing used blood. These receptors were collected from a person between 18 and 70 years old in good health. The CDR3 runs from the conserved cysteine through the conserved F or W.

TRBV18,CASSPGQQETQYF
TRBV7-8,CASSLAGGYEQYF
TRBV11-2,CASSLGQAYGYTF
TRBV11-2,CASSFPSGYQPQHF
TRBV2,CASRGTDGTGELFF
TRBV18,CASSPSGAIETQYF
TRBV7-2,CASSLRWDRVYNEQFF
TRBV4-3,CASSQENLRGGETQYF
TRBV19,CASSPRTGGSYEQYF
TRBV2,CASILGAAGADTQYF
TRBV27,CASSLSAGSYEQYF
TRBV2,CASRSATEPKETQYF
TRBV27,CASSFSSSNQPQHF
TRBV5-1,CASSLAGGTDTQYF
TRBV4-2,CASSDRENTEAFF
TRBV18,CASSRGEGMNTEAFF
TRBV6-6,CASSGGKFSTGELFF
TRBV4-3,CASSQVTTGLAGPYNEQFF
TRBV11-3,CASSLDTLLAGFPREQFF
TRBV5-6,CASSLARDRGFSDTGELFF
TRBV30,CAWSVSQGPKFYGYTF
TRBV4-3,CASSQVRRGQAFF
TRBV5-1,CASSLEPGGARTSTDTQYF
TRBV18,CASSPPGAAGTEAFF
TRBV18,CASSPLGDYNEQFF
TRBV19,CASSIGGGYTGELFF
TRBV18,CASSPQDGAYEQYF
TRBV7-9,CASSLRGQGETQYF
TRBV28,CASSLLGQNTDTQYF
TRBV7-9,CASSPWETRVGEQFF
TRBV2,CASSESRGHGYTF
TRBV7-9,CASSLGGGSRGELFF
TRBV10-2,CASSDGLGEAFF
TRBV5-6,CASSFQGRGGYTF
TRBV6-1,CASSEGEGVYYGYTF
TRBV6-5,CASSLGLVSEQFF
TRBV5-8,CASSPGVTNEKLFF
TRBV19,CASSIGPGRPNTGELFF
TRBV15,CATSRDRTGGDEQYF
TRBV6-5,CASSLDRNTEAFF
TRBV15,CATSRDIKGEQFF
TRBV7-2,CASSEGSRNTIYF